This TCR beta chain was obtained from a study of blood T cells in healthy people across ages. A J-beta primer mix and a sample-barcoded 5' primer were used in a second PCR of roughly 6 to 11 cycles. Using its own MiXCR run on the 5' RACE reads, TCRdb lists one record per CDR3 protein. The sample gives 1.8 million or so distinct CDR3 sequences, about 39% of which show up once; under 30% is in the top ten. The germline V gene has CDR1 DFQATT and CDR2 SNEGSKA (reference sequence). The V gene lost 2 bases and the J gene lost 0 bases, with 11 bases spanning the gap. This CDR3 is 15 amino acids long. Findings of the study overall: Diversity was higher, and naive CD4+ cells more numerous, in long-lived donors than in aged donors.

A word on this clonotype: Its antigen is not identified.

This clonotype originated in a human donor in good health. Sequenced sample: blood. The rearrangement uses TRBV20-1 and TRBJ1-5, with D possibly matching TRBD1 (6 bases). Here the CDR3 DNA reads TGCAGTGCTAGACGGGACACTTATAGCAATCAGCCCCAGCATTTT. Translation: CSARRDTYSNQPQHF.